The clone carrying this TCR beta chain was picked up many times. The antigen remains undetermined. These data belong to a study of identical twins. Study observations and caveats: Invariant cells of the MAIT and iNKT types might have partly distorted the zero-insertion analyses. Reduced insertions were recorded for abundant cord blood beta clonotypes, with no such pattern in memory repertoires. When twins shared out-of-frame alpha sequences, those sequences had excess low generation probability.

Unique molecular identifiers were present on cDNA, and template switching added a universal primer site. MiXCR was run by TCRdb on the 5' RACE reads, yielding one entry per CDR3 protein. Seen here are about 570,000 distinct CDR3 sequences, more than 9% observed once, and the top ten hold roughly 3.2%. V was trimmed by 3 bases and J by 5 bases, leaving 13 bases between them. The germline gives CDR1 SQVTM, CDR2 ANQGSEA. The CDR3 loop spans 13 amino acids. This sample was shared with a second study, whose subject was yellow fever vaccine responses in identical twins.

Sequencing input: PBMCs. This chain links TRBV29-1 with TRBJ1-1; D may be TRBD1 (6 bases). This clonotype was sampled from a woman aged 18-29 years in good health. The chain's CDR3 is CSVDQGGGTEAFF. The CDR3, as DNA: TGCAGCGTTGATCAGGGAGGGGGGACTGAAGCTTTCTTT.